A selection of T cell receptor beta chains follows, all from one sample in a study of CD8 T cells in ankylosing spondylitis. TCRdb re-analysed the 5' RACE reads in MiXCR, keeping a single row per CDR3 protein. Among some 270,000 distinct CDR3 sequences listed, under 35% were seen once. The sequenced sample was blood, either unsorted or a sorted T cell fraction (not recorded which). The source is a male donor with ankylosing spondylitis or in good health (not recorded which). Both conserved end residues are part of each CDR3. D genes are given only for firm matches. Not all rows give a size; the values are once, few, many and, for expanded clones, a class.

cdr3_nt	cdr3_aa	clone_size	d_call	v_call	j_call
TGCAGTGCTAGAGGGACAGCCTACGAGCAGTACTTC	CSARGTAYEQYF	-	-	TRBV20-1	TRBJ2-7
TGTGCCAGCAGCTTATATAGCGGGGCGTTTGGTAGCTCCTACGAGCAGTACTTC	CASSLYSGAFGSSYEQYF	-	TRBD2	TRBV11-1	TRBJ2-7
TGCAGTGTATATACAGGGGAGGACACTGAAGCTTTCTTT	CSVYTGEDTEAFF	few	TRBD1	TRBV20-1	TRBJ1-1
TGCAGTGCTATTCACTTCGGACGGGACCAAGAGACCCAGTACTTC	CSAIHFGRDQETQYF	many	-	TRBV20-1	TRBJ2-5
TGCAGCGTTGTCAGGGCCCAAGAGACCCAGTACTTC	CSVVRAQETQYF	few	-	TRBV29-1	TRBJ2-5
TGTGCCAGCAGTGACAGGGGTAGTGAGGAGACCCAGTACTTC	CASSDRGSEETQYF	few	TRBD1	TRBV12-3/TRBV12-4	TRBJ2-5
TGTGCCATCAGGGAGACCAACCACGAGCAGTACTTC	CAIRETNHEQYF	-	-	TRBV10-3	TRBJ2-7
TGTGCCAGCAGTTTAAGGGCGGCCAAGGGTCCTGAAGCTTTCTTT	CASSLRAAKGPEAFF	-	-	TRBV28	TRBJ1-1
TGCGCCAGCAGCCAACGAAGCGGGGGGAACACCGGGGAGCTGTTTTTT	CASSQRSGGNTGELFF	-	TRBD2	TRBV4-1	TRBJ2-2
TGCAGGACTTCTAGGGGGTCCTTCACAGATACGCAGTATTTT	CRTSRGSFTDTQYF	many	-	TRBV20-1	TRBJ2-3
TGTGCCAGCAGCGTAGGGCGGGATACGCAGTATTTT	CASSVGRDTQYF	-	-	TRBV9	TRBJ2-3
TGCGCCAGCAGCTTGGATGGAGGGAGAACCTACGAGCAGTACTTC	CASSLDGGRTYEQYF	-	-	TRBV5-1	TRBJ2-7
TGCAGTGCTAGCTCAGAGGCCCGCACAGATACGCAGTATTTT	CSASSEARTDTQYF	few	-	TRBV20-1	TRBJ2-3
TGTGCCAGCAGTTCCTCATCAGGGGGGCTGAGCACAGATACGCAGTATTTT	CASSSSSGGLSTDTQYF	few	-	TRBV12-3/TRBV12-4	TRBJ2-3
TGTGCCAGCAGTTTGGGGGGGCGAGGAAATGAGCAGTTCTTC	CASSLGGRGNEQFF	few	-	TRBV6-5	TRBJ2-1
TGCGCCAGCAGCCAAGGGACCACCTCCTACAATGAGCAGTTCTTC	CASSQGTTSYNEQFF	-	-	TRBV4-1	TRBJ2-1
TGCAGTGCTAGCGGCGGGACAGGGATATTCGGCTTCGTGGCCCAGTACTTC	CSASGGTGIFGFVAQYF	many	TRBD1	TRBV20-1	TRBJ2-5
TGTGCCAGCAGCCCAGCAGGGGGCCTAAATCAGCCCCAGCATTTT	CASSPAGGLNQPQHF	few	TRBD1	TRBV6-1	TRBJ1-5
TGTGCCAGCGGAGATACGCAGTATTTT	CASGDTQYF	few	-	TRBV6-6	TRBJ2-3
TGTGCCAGCAGCGTGGTAGGGGTGGGCTCACCCCTCCACTTT	CASSVVGVGSPLHF	few	-	TRBV9	TRBJ1-6
TGTGCCAGCAGCGCCCGACTAGCGGGGGCGTACAATGAGCAGTTCTTC	CASSARLAGAYNEQFF	-	TRBD2	TRBV7-9	TRBJ2-1
TGTGCCAGCAGCTTCCAGCGGGACTACCAGGTCTTC	CASSFQRDYQVF	-	TRBD2	TRBV6-6	TRBJ2-1
TGTGCCACCAGCAGTAATCCAACTTCAGGGTACTACGAGCAGTACTTC	CATSSNPTSGYYEQYF	few	-	TRBV15	TRBJ2-7
TGTGCCAGCAGCTTAGTAGACAGGGGTGGCCAAGAGACCCAGTACTTC	CASSLVDRGGQETQYF	-	TRBD1	TRBV7-9	TRBJ2-5
TGCAGTGCTTCCCTACCTCACGGGCCTATTGGGGAGCAGTACTTC	CSASLPHGPIGEQYF	-	-	TRBV20-1	TRBJ2-7
TGCAGCGTTGAAGCCCTGGGAATGTCAGATACGCAGTATTTT	CSVEALGMSDTQYF	-	-	TRBV29-1	TRBJ2-3
TGCAGCGTCCAAGGGGGGGCCACCGGGGAGCTGTTTTTT	CSVQGGATGELFF	-	-	TRBV29-1	TRBJ2-2
TGCAGTGCTCTTCTACTACACACAGATACGCAGTATTTT	CSALLLHTDTQYF	few	-	TRBV20-1	TRBJ2-3
TGTGCCAGCAGTCCCGGGGAGGCCTACGAGCAGTACTTC	CASSPGEAYEQYF	few	-	TRBV27	TRBJ2-7
TGCAGTGCTGCCGGGACCCACACTGAAGCTTTCTTT	CSAAGTHTEAFF	-	-	TRBV20-1	TRBJ1-1
TGCGCCAGCAGCCTAGCGGACACCGGGGAGCTGTTTTTT	CASSLADTGELFF	few	TRBD2	TRBV5-1	TRBJ2-2